Below, 19 T cell receptor beta chains from the same sample are listed, as sequenced in a study of T cell clonality in common variable immunodeficiency. Some clones are missing from TCRdb's copy, which holds only in-frame ones; the method was immunoSEQ multiplex PCR. This sample has approximately 51,000 clones and no singletons, with about 6.5% in the ten largest. Specimen: peripheral blood mononuclear cells. Receptors originate from a person aged 18 to 75 in good health.

This clone has just a few counts. The read falls 3 residues short of the CDR3 end, and the missing part is taken from the germline J gene. The V gene is TRBV7-9, the J gene TRBJ1-4; 7 nucleotides line up with TRBD1. Trimming took 5 bases from V and 8 from J; bases not matched to a gene: 11. CDR1 and CDR2 from the germline V gene are SEHNR and FQNEAQ (reference sequence). The CDR3 covers 15 residues. The CDR3 reads CASSQTDRVDEKLFF. The part of the CDR3 DNA that was read is TGTGCCAGCAGCCAGACCGACAGGGTAGACGAAAAA. Full variable domain (remainder filled in from reference TRBV7-9 and TRBJ1-4): DTGVSQNPRHKITKRGQNVTFRCDPISEHNRLYWYRQTLGQGPEFLTYFQNEAQLEKSRLLSDRFSAERPKGSFSTLEIQRTEQGDSAMYLCASSQTDRVDEKLFFGSGTQLSVL.

This clone was recorded at least ten times. Read data end 3 residues before the CDR3 end; the end is taken from the germline J gene. The same CDR3 arises from other DNA sequences in this sample as well. The chain couples TRBV20-1 to TRBJ2-5; D is possibly TRBD1 (5 bases). The germline V gene encodes CDR1 DFQATT and CDR2 SNEGSKA (reference sequence). This CDR3 comprises 12 residues. CDR3 bases read: TGCAGCGCAACCAGGGCGGAAGAGACC. Translated: CSATRAEET. The CDR3 reads in full as CSATRAEETQYF.

This clone was seen many times. The CDR3 is cut off 3 residues early in the read; its end comes from the germline J gene. The chain combines TRBV11-2 with TRBJ2-3; possible D gene TRBD2, 5 bases. The CDR3 contains 15 residues. The germline V gene has CDR1 SGHAT and CDR2 FQNNGV. The germline V and J ends were trimmed by 2 bases and 0 bases, with 9 bases remaining between them. The sequenced part of the CDR3 DNA is TGTGCCAGCAGCTTAACCCCGGGGAGCACAGATACG. Amino acid sequence: CASSLTPGSTDT. The entire CDR3 protein reads CASSLTPGSTDTQYF.

This clone showed up many times. The CDR3 extends 3 residues past the end of the read, so its final part is completed from the germline J gene. V gene TRBV19 combines with J gene TRBJ2-3; 9 positions agree with TRBD2. CDR1 is LNHDA and CDR2 is SQIVND in the germline V gene (reference sequence). After removal of 6 bases from V and 1 base from J, the junction contained 2 bases not matched to a gene. The CDR3 has 14 residues. The CDR3 protein is CASRPSGGTDTQYF. The CDR3 DNA, read in part, is TGTGCCAGTAGGCCTAGCGGGGGCACAGATACG.

This clone was recorded many times. The read terminates 3 residues ahead of where the CDR3 ends, so the germline J gene completes it. V is TRBV14 and J is TRBJ2-7; 9 bases are a match to TRBD2. With 2 bases clipped from V and 2 bases from J, the junction kept 7 bases outside the gene matches. The CDR3 contains 16 residues. CDR1 and CDR2 (germline): SGHDN, FVKESK. The part of the CDR3 DNA that was read is TGTGCCAGCAGCCAAAGGCCCGGCGGGGGGGCCTACGAG. Translation: CASSQRPGGGAYE. The whole CDR3 reads CASSQRPGGGAYEQYF.

This clone was seen repeatedly, ten times or more. The CDR3 goes on 3 residues after the read ends, and that part is filled in from the germline J gene. V is TRBV20-1 and J is TRBJ2-1; D may be TRBD2 (7 bases). From germline, CDR1 is DFQATT and CDR2 SNEGSKA (reference sequence). The CDR3 length is 16 residues. Trimming removed 6 bases at V and 6 bases at J, with 24 bases between. CDR3 DNA, as far as it was read: TGCAGTGCCCAGAGTTGGGGGAGGGGGGGCCGCAATGAG. It encodes CSAQSWGRGGRNE. In full, the CDR3 is CSAQSWGRGGRNEQFF.

A few counts support this clone. The read gets to within 3 residues of the CDR3 end, and the germline J gene fills in the rest. The chain recombines TRBV6-2 or TRBV6-3 with TRBJ2-1; TRBD1 might be the D (5 bases). The length of the CDR3 is 16 residues. Trimming removed 0 bases at V and 7 bases at J, with 16 bases between. Germline lookup yields CDR1 MNHEY and CDR2 SVGEGT. The CDR3 DNA, read in part, is TGTGCCAGCAGTTACTCGCAGGGCAGGCCACTTAATGAG. It yields the protein CASSYSQGRPLNE. The entire CDR3 protein reads CASSYSQGRPLNEQFF.

This clone was picked up many times. The observed sequence ends 3 residues before the CDR3 terminus, with the missing tail filled in from the germline J gene. This sequence joins TRBV2 and TRBJ2-2; D may be TRBD1 or TRBD2 (5 bases each). The germline V gene encodes CDR1 SNHLY and CDR2 FYNNEI. Trimming removed 1 base at V and 5 bases at J, with 11 bases between. The CDR3 extends over 15 amino acids. The CDR3 bases that were read are TGTGCCAGCAGTGAAGGGGGCCGAGGGACCGGGGAG. Its protein is CASSEGGRGTGE. The whole CDR3 reads CASSEGGRGTGELFF.

Many counts were recorded for this clone. The read ends 3 residues shy of where the CDR3 ends; the end is completed using the germline J gene. The chain is built from TRBV19 and TRBJ2-7, with 12 bases lining up with TRBD1. The trim removed 5 bases at V and 5 bases at J, leaving 10 bases unmatched. The CDR3 extends over 16 amino acids. Germline loops: CDR1 LNHDA, CDR2 SQIVND (reference sequence). CDR3 in amino acids: CASSRLPGQGAHEQYF. CDR3 bases read: TGTGCCAGTAGTCGCCTTCCGGGACAGGGGGCCCACGAG. Together with reference TRBV19 and TRBJ2-7, the CDR3 gives the full variable domain: DGGITQSPKYLFRKEGQNVTLSCEQNLNHDAMYWYRQDPGQGLRLIYYSQIVNDFQKGDIAEGYSVSREKKESFPLTVTSAQKNPTAFYLCASSRLPGQGAHEQYFGPGTRLTVT.

This clone was observed at least ten times. The CDR3 goes on 3 residues after the read ends, and that part is filled in from the germline J gene. The same CDR3 arises from other DNA sequences in this sample as well. This chain uses TRBV23-1 with TRBJ1-3; no clear D. TRBV23-1 is assigned to the ORF class and has an uncertain function. The CDR3 is 14 residues long. Deletions cut 5 bases from V and 4 bases from J, with 12 bases between. CDR3 region: CASSSAGSGNTIYF. The part of the CDR3 DNA that was read is TGCGCCAGCAGTTCGGCGGGGTCAGGAAACACC.

This clone was recorded at least ten times. The read finishes 3 residues shy of the CDR3 end, and the germline J gene is used to complete it. The J gene is TRBJ1-6, the V gene TRBV2; 10 positions agree with TRBD1. CDR3 length: 13 residues. Trimming at V came to 10 bases and at J to 7 bases, leaving 4 bases not matched to a gene. The germline V gene has CDR1 SNHLY and CDR2 FYNNEI. CDR3 DNA (partial): TGTGCCATCCCGGGACAGGGGAATTCACCC. This sequence encodes CAIPGQGNSP. The whole CDR3 protein reads CAIPGQGNSPLHF.

This clone occurred a few times. With the read ending 3 residues before the CDR3 end, the germline J gene is used to fill in that end. This chain connects TRBV7-9 to TRBJ1-5; a possible D gene is TRBD1 (5 bases). V gave up 1 base and J gave up 6 bases, with 13 bases separating them. This CDR3 is built from 15 residues. Germline loops: CDR1 SEHNR, CDR2 FQNEAQ (reference sequence). CDR3 in amino acids: CASSLDSGQGQPQHF. Incomplete CDR3 DNA: TGTGCCAGCAGCTTAGACTCAGGGCAAGGTCAGCCC. The variable domain in full, with the rest retrieved from reference TRBV7-9 and TRBJ1-5, is DTGVSQNPRHKITKRGQNVTFRCDPISEHNRLYWYRQTLGQGPEFLTYFQNEAQLEKSRLLSDRFSAERPKGSFSTLEIQRTEQGDSAMYLCASSLDSGQGQPQHFGDGTRLSIL.

As regards this clone: The read ends 3 residues before the CDR3 terminus; that terminus is restored from the germline J gene. The chain is built from TRBV19 and TRBJ2-7; D possibly corresponds to TRBD1 (5 bases). Germline values: CDR1 LNHDA, CDR2 SQIVND (reference sequence). The CDR3 has 13 residues. Trimming took off 8 bases at V and 2 bases at J, with 13 bases between the two ends. CDR3 in amino acids: CASSMGQTYEQYF. The DNA read from the CDR3 is TGTGCCAGTTCTATGGGGCAAACCTACGAG. The full variable domain, rest sourced from reference TRBV19 and TRBJ2-7, is DGGITQSPKYLFRKEGQNVTLSCEQNLNHDAMYWYRQDPGQGLRLIYYSQIVNDFQKGDIAEGYSVSREKKESFPLTVTSAQKNPTAFYLCASSMGQTYEQYFGPGTRLTVT.

This clone was recorded many times. The read terminates 3 residues ahead of where the CDR3 ends, so the germline J gene completes it. The chain combines TRBV29-1 with TRBJ1-1; D uncertain. In germline, CDR1 is SQVTM, CDR2 ANQGSEA. The CDR3 is 12 residues long. The CDR3 loop is CSAETSLGEAFF. Incomplete CDR3 DNA: TGCAGCGCAGAGACGTCTCTCGGGGAA.

This clone ranks as medium-sized (0.01 to 0.1%). The CDR3 end lies 3 residues beyond the end of the read and is filled in from the germline J gene. The V gene is TRBV6-1, the J gene TRBJ2-5; 12 positions agree with TRBD2. The CDR3 sequence is 15 residues long. The J segment lost 2 bases and the V segment lost 2 bases, leaving 0 bases of the junction unmatched. CDR1 MNHNS and CDR2 SASEGT come from the germline V gene. CDR3: CASSELAGGQETQYF. The sequenced part of the CDR3 DNA is TGTGCCAGCAGTGAACTAGCGGGGGGGCAAGAGACC.

This clone occurred many times. The missing CDR3 end, 3 residues past where the read stops, is filled in from the germline J gene. V usage is TRBV7-9 and J usage is TRBJ1-2; 8 positions agree with TRBD1. The germline CDR1 and CDR2 sequences are SEHNR and FQNEAQ (reference sequence). The CDR3 runs 14 residues. CDR3 DNA, as far as it was read: TGTGCCAGCAGCTCCGGACAGGGATTGATGGGC. Residues: CASSSGQGLMG. In full, the CDR3 reads CASSSGQGLMGYTF.

This clone was seen repeatedly, ten times or more. The CDR3 goes on 3 residues after the read ends, and that part is filled in from the germline J gene. V and J are TRBV30 and TRBJ1-1, with D possibly TRBD1 on 5 matching bases. This CDR3 is built from 14 residues. With 0 bases removed from V and 4 bases from J, the gap between germline ends came to 12 bases. Germline V CDR1 and CDR2: GTSNPN, SVGIG (reference sequence). The CDR3 DNA, read in part, is TGTGCCTGGAGTGTAGGGCAGGGAGTCACTGAA. It codes for CAWSVGQGVTE. The whole CDR3 is CAWSVGQGVTEAFF.

This clone has ten or more counts. The missing CDR3 end, 3 residues past where the read stops, is filled in from the germline J gene. J is TRBJ2-1 and V is TRBV18; D is possibly TRBD1 (6 bases). Germline CDR1 reads KGHSH; CDR2 reads LQKENI. With 3 bases removed from V and 0 bases from J, the gap between germline ends came to 12 bases. The CDR3 runs 16 residues. The CDR3 spells CASSPRTASSYNEQFF. CDR3 DNA, as far as it was read: TGTGCCAGCTCACCGCGGACAGCCAGCTCCTACAATGAG.

This clone appeared many times. The read stops 3 residues short of the end of the CDR3; the missing end is completed from the germline J gene. The J gene is TRBJ2-5, the V gene TRBV7-6, with unresolved D. Trimming pared 5 bases from V and 4 bases from J, leaving 17 bases between. The germline V gene encodes CDR1 SGHVS and CDR2 FNYEAQ. The CDR3 spans 15 residues. The CDR3 here is CASSAERSPRETQYF. The DNA read from the CDR3 is TGTGCCAGCAGCGCCGAACGGTCGCCAAGAGAGACC.